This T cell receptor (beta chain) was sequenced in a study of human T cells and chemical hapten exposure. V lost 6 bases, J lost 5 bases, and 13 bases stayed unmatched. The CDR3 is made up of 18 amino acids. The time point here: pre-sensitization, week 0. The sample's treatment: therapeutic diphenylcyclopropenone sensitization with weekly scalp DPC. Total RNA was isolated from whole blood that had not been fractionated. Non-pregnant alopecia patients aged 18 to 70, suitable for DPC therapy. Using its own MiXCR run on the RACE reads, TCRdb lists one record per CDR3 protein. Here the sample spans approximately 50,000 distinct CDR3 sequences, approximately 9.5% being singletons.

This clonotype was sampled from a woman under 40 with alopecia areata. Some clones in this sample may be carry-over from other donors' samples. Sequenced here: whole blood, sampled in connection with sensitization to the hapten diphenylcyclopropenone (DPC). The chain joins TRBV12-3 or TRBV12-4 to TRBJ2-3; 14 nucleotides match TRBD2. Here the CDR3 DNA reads TGTGCCAGCAGGGGAGGGACTAGCGGGGGCTGGCCTAGAGATACGCAGTATTTT. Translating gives CASRGGTSGGWPRDTQYF.